A selection of T cell receptor beta chains follows, all from one sample in a study of T cell responses to AZD1222 COVID-19 vaccine. The data were produced by immunoSEQ multiplex PCR, yet TCRdb's version contains in-frame clones alone and is incomplete. Of 150,000 or so clones listed, 92% are singletons. Material: peripheral blood, obtained 28 days after the second AZD1222 dose. All receptors come from an adult who received the AZD1222 COVID-19 vaccine. Each CDR3 is given with its conserved first and last residue. Each record gives: CDR3 length, V gene, D gene, clone size, J gene, CDR3 protein, CDR3 DNA. D genes are given only for firm matches. Clone size is stated in some rows and not others, as once, few, many or a class when expanded.

12	TRBV11-2	.	.	TRBJ2-7	CAVEGWASEQYF	TGTGCCGTGGAGGGCTGGGCATCCGAGCAGTACTTC
12	TRBV28	.	.	TRBJ1-2	CASSIRTEGYTF	TGTGCCAGCAGTATTCGCACGGAGGGCTACACCTTC
13	TRBV7-8	.	.	TRBJ1-1	CASSRDPNTEAFF	TGTGCCAGCAGCCGGGACCCGAACACTGAAGCTTTCTTT
14	TRBV7-2	.	.	TRBJ1-1	CASSLVSLNTEAFF	TGTGCCAGCAGCTTAGTCAGTTTGAACACTGAAGCTTTCTTT
15	TRBV27	TRBD2	once	TRBJ2-3	CASSRRGRATDTQYF	TGTGCCAGCAGTCGGCGCGGGAGGGCCACTGATACGCAGTATTTT
11	TRBV18	.	.	TRBJ2-3	CASSASDTQYF	TGTGCCAGCTCAGCGTCGGATACGCAGTATTTT
16	TRBV27	.	.	TRBJ1-6	CASSLFSVAPASPLHF	TGTGCCAGCAGTTTATTTTCGGTCGCTCCGGCTTCACCCCTCCACTTT
14	TRBV7-2	.	.	TRBJ1-5	CASSFLTWGQPQHF	TGTGCCAGCAGCTTCCTTACCTGGGGTCAGCCCCAGCATTTT
15	TRBV24-1	.	.	TRBJ2-1	CATSGGDVSYNEQFF	TGTGCCACCAGCGGAGGAGACGTCTCCTACAATGAGCAGTTCTTC
11	TRBV6-1	.	.	TRBJ2-1	CASSDWGEQFF	TGTGCCAGCAGTGATTGGGGTGAGCAGTTCTTC
14	TRBV10-3	TRBD2	.	TRBJ2-1	CAIKSRGSKDEQFF	TGTGCCATCAAGTCTCGCGGGAGTAAGGATGAGCAGTTCTTC
13	TRBV7-9	.	.	TRBJ2-1	CASSLASNNEQFF	TGTGCCAGCAGCTTAGCTAGTAACAATGAGCAGTTCTTC
16	TRBV10-3	.	.	TRBJ2-2	CAISAFGGSNTGELFF	TGTGCCATCAGTGCATTCGGGGGCTCGAACACCGGGGAGCTGTTTTTT
12	TRBV7-9	.	.	TRBJ2-3	CASSPLGYTQYF	TGTGCCAGCAGCCCGCTAGGTTATACGCAGTATTTT
15	TRBV30	TRBD1	.	TRBJ1-1	CAWSKGTGVNTEAFF	TGTGCCTGGAGTAAAGGGACAGGGGTAAACACTGAAGCTTTCTTT
18	TRBV7-2	.	.	TRBJ2-2	CASSFPGRGGSKPGELFF	TGTGCCAGCAGCTTCCCCGGCCGTGGGGGGAGTAAGCCCGGGGAGCTGTTTTTT
14	TRBV4-1	TRBD1	.	TRBJ2-3	CASRLDRATDTQYF	TGCGCCAGCAGGTTGGACAGGGCGACAGATACGCAGTATTTT
15	TRBV7-9	TRBD2	.	TRBJ2-5	CASSPLVGLAETQYF	TGTGCCAGCAGCCCCCTAGTGGGACTAGCAGAGACCCAGTACTTC
14	TRBV7-6	TRBD1	.	TRBJ1-1	CASSRQGLNTEAFF	TGTGCCAGCAGCCGACAGGGGCTGAACACTGAAGCTTTCTTT
11	TRBV29-1	.	once	TRBJ1-1	CSVVVNTEAFF	TGCAGCGTTGTAGTAAACACTGAAGCTTTCTTT
19	TRBV14	.	.	TRBJ2-1	CASSQDYLQRLSSYNEQFF	TGTGCCAGCAGCCAAGATTATCTCCAGCGGCTTAGCTCCTACAATGAGCAGTTCTTC
16	TRBV7-9	.	.	TRBJ1-1	CASSLSGPKASTEAFF	TGTGCCAGCAGCTTAAGTGGCCCTAAAGCGAGCACTGAAGCTTTCTTT
16	TRBV10-2	TRBD1	once	TRBJ1-5	CASSVGDRGRNQPQHF	TGCGCCAGCAGTGTCGGGGACAGGGGAAGGAATCAGCCCCAGCATTTT
14	TRBV29-1	TRBD2	.	TRBJ2-1	CSGSDSGRTNEQFF	TGCAGCGGGAGCGATAGCGGGAGAACCAATGAGCAGTTCTTC
15	TRBV15	TRBD1	.	TRBJ1-1	CATSRENDRGVKAFF	TGTGCCACCAGCAGAGAGAACGACAGGGGCGTCAAAGCTTTCTTT
17	TRBV18	TRBD2	.	TRBJ2-5	CASSRSGSSGKQETQYF	TGTGCCAGCTCACGTTCAGGGTCTAGCGGGAAACAAGAGACCCAGTACTTC
12	TRBV29-1	TRBD1	.	TRBJ2-7	CSVGTGLHEQYF	TGCAGCGTCGGGACAGGGCTCCACGAGCAGTACTTC
14	TRBV19	TRBD1	few	TRBJ1-6	CASSIRDSNSPLHF	TGTGCCAGTAGTATCCGGGACAGTAATTCACCCCTCCACTTT